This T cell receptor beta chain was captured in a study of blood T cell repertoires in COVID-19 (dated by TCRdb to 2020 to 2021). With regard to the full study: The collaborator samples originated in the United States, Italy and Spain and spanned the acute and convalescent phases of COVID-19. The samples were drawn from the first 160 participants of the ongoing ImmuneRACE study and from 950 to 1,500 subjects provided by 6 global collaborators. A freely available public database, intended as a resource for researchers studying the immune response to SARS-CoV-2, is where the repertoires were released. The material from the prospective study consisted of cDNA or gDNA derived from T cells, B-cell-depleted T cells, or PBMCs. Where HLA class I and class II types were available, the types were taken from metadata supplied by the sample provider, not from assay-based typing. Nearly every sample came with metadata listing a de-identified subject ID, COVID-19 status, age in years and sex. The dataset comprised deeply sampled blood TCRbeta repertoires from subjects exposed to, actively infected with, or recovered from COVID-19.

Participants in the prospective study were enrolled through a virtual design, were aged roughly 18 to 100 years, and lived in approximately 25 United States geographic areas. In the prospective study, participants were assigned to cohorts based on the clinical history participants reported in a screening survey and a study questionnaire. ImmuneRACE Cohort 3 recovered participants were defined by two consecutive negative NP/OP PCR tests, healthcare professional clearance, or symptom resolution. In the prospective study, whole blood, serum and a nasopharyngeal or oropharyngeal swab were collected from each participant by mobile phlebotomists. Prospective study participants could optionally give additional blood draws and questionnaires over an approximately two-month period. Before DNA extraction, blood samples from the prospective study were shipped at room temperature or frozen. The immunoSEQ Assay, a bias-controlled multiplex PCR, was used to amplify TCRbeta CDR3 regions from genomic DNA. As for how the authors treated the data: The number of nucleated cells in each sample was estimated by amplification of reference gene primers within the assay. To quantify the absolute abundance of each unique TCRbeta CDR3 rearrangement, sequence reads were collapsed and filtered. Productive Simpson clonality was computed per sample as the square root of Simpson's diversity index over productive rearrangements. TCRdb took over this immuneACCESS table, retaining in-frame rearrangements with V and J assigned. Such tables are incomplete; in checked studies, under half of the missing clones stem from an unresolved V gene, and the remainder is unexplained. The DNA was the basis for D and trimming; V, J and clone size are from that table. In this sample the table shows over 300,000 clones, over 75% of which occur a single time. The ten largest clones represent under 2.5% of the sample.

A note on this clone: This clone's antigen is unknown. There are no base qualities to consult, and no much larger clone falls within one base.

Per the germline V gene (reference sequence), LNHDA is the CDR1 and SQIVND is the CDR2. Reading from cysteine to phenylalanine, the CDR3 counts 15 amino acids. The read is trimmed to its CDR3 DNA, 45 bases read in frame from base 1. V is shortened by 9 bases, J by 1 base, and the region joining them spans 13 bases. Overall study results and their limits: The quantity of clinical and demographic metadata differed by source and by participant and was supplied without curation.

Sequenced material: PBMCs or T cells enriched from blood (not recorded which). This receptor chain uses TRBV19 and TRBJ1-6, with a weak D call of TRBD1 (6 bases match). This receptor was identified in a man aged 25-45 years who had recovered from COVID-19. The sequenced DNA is TGTGCCAGCAGGGGTTTCGGTTCCTATAATTCACCCCTCCACTTT. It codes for CASRGFGSYNSPLHF.